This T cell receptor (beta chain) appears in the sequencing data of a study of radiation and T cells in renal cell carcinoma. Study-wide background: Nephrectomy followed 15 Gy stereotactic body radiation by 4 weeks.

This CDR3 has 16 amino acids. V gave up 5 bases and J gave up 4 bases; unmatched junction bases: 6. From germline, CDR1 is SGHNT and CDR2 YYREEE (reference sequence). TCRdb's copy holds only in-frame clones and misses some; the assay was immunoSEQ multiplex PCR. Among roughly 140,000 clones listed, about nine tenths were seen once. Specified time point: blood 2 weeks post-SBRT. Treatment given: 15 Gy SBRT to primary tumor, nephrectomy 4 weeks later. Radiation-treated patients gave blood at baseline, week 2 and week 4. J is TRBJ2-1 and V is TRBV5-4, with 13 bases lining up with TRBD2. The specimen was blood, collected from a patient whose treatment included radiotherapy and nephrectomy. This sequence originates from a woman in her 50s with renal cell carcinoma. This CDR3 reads CASSQGTSGAYNEQFF. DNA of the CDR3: TGTGCCAGCAGTCAAGGGACTAGCGGGGCATACAATGAGCAGTTCTTC. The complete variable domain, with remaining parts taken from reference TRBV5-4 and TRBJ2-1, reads ETGVTQSPTHLIKTRGQQVTLRCSSQSGHNTVSWYQQALGQGPQFIFQYYREEENGRGNFPPRFSGLQFPNYSSELNVNALELDDSALYLCASSQGTSGAYNEQFFGPGTRLTVL.